These T cell receptor beta chains were read from a single sample in a study of response to subunit inactivated influenza vaccine. One entry per CDR3 protein, called by TCRdb with MiXCR from the RT-PCR reads. The sample comprises a few hundred thousand distinct CDR3 sequences, 21% of which are singletons, and about a tenth rests with the top ten. The source material was PBMCs from blood, sampled 21 months after vaccination. These receptors all stem from a man aged 45 to 70 who received an inactivated influenza vaccine. Both conserved end residues are part of each CDR3. The order of the fields is V gene, J gene, CDR3 protein.

V: TRBV5-5; J: TRBJ1-3; CDR3: CASSVVALSGNTIYF
V: TRBV27; J: TRBJ1-1; CDR3: CASSFLYGGAVVNTEAFF
V: TRBV28; J: TRBJ1-2; CDR3: CASSLRSGFGYGYTF
V: TRBV20-1; J: TRBJ2-3; CDR3: CSARDSYSTDTQYF
V: TRBV20-1; J: TRBJ2-7; CDR3: CSARPDRETSGAPGSEQYF
V: TRBV7-6; J: TRBJ1-4; CDR3: CASSQHRGRLREKLFF
V: TRBV2; J: TRBJ1-2; CDR3: CASSTRDRSGYTF
V: TRBV7-2; J: TRBJ1-2; CDR3: CASSFQNNYGYTF
V: TRBV11-2; J: TRBJ2-7; CDR3: CASSRDRAASEQYF
V: TRBV5-4; J: TRBJ1-2; CDR3: CASSPEGGIYGYTF
V: TRBV4-1; J: TRBJ1-3; CDR3: CASSQVILRTDLENTIYF
V: TRBV4-2; J: TRBJ2-3; CDR3: CASSQDVAGGSRDTQYF
V: TRBV12-3/TRBV12-4; J: TRBJ2-1; CDR3: CASSLGIEQFF
V: TRBV4-1; J: TRBJ2-3; CDR3: CASNLEVRADTQYF
V: TRBV12-3/TRBV12-4; J: TRBJ1-2; CDR3: CASRPPGLNYGYTF
V: TRBV12-3/TRBV12-4; J: TRBJ1-2; CDR3: CASRRGTAGYTF
V: TRBV20-1; J: TRBJ2-2; CDR3: CSARVGVGTGELFF
V: TRBV20-1; J: TRBJ2-2; CDR3: CSAPGTGNTGELFF
V: TRBV6-2/TRBV6-3; J: TRBJ2-7; CDR3: CASYSYEQYF
V: TRBV4-3; J: TRBJ2-3; CDR3: CASSQDNLAGGVTDTQYF
V: TRBV5-6; J: TRBJ1-5; CDR3: CASSLQGARSSNQPQHF
V: TRBV4-3; J: TRBJ1-1; CDR3: CASSTQVHTEAFF
V: TRBV20-1; J: TRBJ1-6; CDR3: CSAPTQGARESPLHF
V: TRBV29-1; J: TRBJ2-5; CDR3: CSVITGGAETQYF
V: TRBV20-1; J: TRBJ2-3; CDR3: CSARGAGVTDTQYF
V: TRBV18; J: TRBJ2-2; CDR3: CASSLTGLAATGELFF
V: TRBV20-1; J: TRBJ2-4; CDR3: CSALLGVIAKNIQYF
V: TRBV7-2; J: TRBJ2-1; CDR3: CASRSSSVGEQFF
V: TRBV27; J: TRBJ2-5; CDR3: CASSPTSGETQYF
V: TRBV12-3/TRBV12-4; J: TRBJ1-1; CDR3: CASSLNGNTEAFF
V: TRBV6-6; J: TRBJ2-7; CDR3: CASSYARSYEQYF
V: TRBV6-2/TRBV6-3; J: TRBJ2-6; CDR3: CASSYWQFFSGANVLTF
V: TRBV15; J: TRBJ2-4; CDR3: CATSRDRDSYLAKNIQYF
V: TRBV20-1; J: TRBJ1-1; CDR3: CSARNQGSETEAFF
V: TRBV18; J: TRBJ2-7; CDR3: CASSPGSPGTYEQYF
V: TRBV19; J: TRBJ2-1; CDR3: CASSTLAGVGYNEQFF
V: TRBV3-1; J: TRBJ2-6; CDR3: CASSHQIWSSGANVLTF
V: TRBV12-3/TRBV12-4; J: TRBJ2-1; CDR3: CASSFGLAYNEQFF
V: TRBV2; J: TRBJ1-5; CDR3: CASISTAYSNQPQHF
V: TRBV20-1; J: TRBJ2-1; CDR3: CSARGDSTEQFF
V: TRBV5-6; J: TRBJ2-5; CDR3: CASSFTSGPETQYF
V: TRBV19; J: TRBJ2-2; CDR3: CASSIDLGGANTGELFF
V: TRBV7-2; J: TRBJ2-3; CDR3: CASSLLAVVTDTQYF
V: TRBV6-1; J: TRBJ1-1; CDR3: CASIRDGGSEKAFF
V: TRBV7-2; J: TRBJ1-2; CDR3: CASKRPGWNYGYTF
V: TRBV7-3; J: TRBJ2-1; CDR3: CASSLRGGGSSYNEQFF
V: TRBV11-2; J: TRBJ2-1; CDR3: CASRRGYGVQDDEQFF
V: TRBV27; J: TRBJ1-5; CDR3: CASSLAGRAGQPQHF
V: TRBV2; J: TRBJ1-2; CDR3: CASSRTDFYGYTF
V: TRBV25-1; J: TRBJ1-1; CDR3: CASRGPNTEAFF
V: TRBV28; J: TRBJ2-1; CDR3: CASRPTVTRGNEQFF